Below, 21 T cell receptor beta chains from the same sample are listed, as sequenced in a study of technical replicates of blood from a handful of donors. Profiled with immunoSEQ multiplex PCR; TCRdb holds only in-frame clones, not every one. The repertoire includes under 95,000 clones, approximately 94% of them detected once, and around 0.25% sits in the top ten. Specimen: T cells isolated from PBMCs. The source is a human donor in good health.

The rearrangement joins TRBV6-6 to TRBJ2-7; 8 positions agree with TRBD2. Germline CDR1 reads MNHNY; CDR2 reads SVGAGI (reference sequence). The trim removed 6 bases at V and 5 bases at J, leaving 12 bases unmatched. CDR3 size: 15 residues. The CDR3 bases are TGTGCCAGCAGCCTACCAGGGAGCGGGAGTCACGAGCAGTACTTC. It is translated as CASSLPGSGSHEQYF.

The chain links TRBV7-9 to TRBJ2-1; D is undetermined. V lost 5 bases and J lost 5, with 16 bases in between. The CDR3 is made up of 15 amino acids. Germline V gene data show CDR1 as SEHNR and CDR2 as FQNEAQ (reference sequence). The CDR3 region has the DNA TGTGCCAGCAGCGCAAGAGTGGTGAGAAACAATGAGCAGTTCTTC. The encoded protein is CASSARVVRNNEQFF.

This clone was observed a single time. The rearrangement uses TRBV5-8 and TRBJ1-4, with D perhaps TRBD1 (5 bases). The CDR3 is made up of 13 amino acids. Germline V gene data show CDR1 as SGHTS and CDR2 as YDEGEE. V was shortened by 2 bases and J by 7 bases, with 9 bases between the two germline ends. The CDR3 DNA is TGTGCCAGCAGCTTACTGGGGGGTGAAAAACTGTTTTTT. Amino acid sequence: CASSLLGGEKLFF.

This chain joins TRBV10-3 and TRBJ2-5; TRBD2 matches at 9 bases. CDR1 is ENHRY and CDR2 is SYGVKD in the germline V gene. This CDR3 is built from 14 residues. Germline trimming cut 5 bases from V and 1 base from J; bases unmatched to any gene: 2. In DNA form, the CDR3 reads TGTGCCATCAGTTGGCGGGAGGGCCAAGAGACCCAGTACTTC. Translating it yields CAISWREGQETQYF.

The J gene is TRBJ1-1, the V gene TRBV5-1; a weak D match, TRBD1 (5 bases). The germline CDR1 and CDR2 sequences are SGHRS and YFSETQ. Trimming removed 6 bases from V and 3 bases from J, with 18 bases in between. CDR3 length equals 15 residues. The CDR3 spells CASNEFGQQDTEAFF. The CDR3 DNA sequence: TGCGCCAGCAACGAGTTCGGACAACAGGACACTGAAGCTTTCTTT. Using reference TRBV5-1 and TRBJ1-1 for the parts outside the CDR3, the full variable domain is KAGVTQTPRYLIKTRGQQVTLSCSPISGHRSVSWYQQTPGQGLQFLFEYFSETQRNKGNFPGRFSGRQFSNSRSEMNVSTLELGDSALYLCASNEFGQQDTEAFFGQGTRLTVV.

The J gene is TRBJ1-1, the V gene TRBV5-6; no firm D call. V was cut by 0 bases and J by 6 bases, with 15 bases left in between. Per germline, CDR1 SGHDT and CDR2 YYEEEE. This CDR3 has 15 residues. Here the CDR3 reads CASSLASDWRPEAFF. The DNA of the CDR3 is TGTGCCAGCAGCTTGGCTAGTGACTGGAGGCCTGAAGCTTTCTTT. Filled out from reference TRBV5-6 and TRBJ1-1, the complete variable domain reads DAGVTQSPTHLIKTRGQQVTLRCSPKSGHDTVSWYQQALGQGPQFIFQYYEEEERQRGNFPDRFSGHQFPNYSSELNVNALLLGDSALYLCASSLASDWRPEAFFGQGTRLTVV.

This clone appeared once. The V call is TRBV27, the J call TRBJ2-7, with TRBD1 matching 7 bases. This CDR3 is 14 amino acids long. The V and J ends lost 6 bases and 5 bases, in that order; junction bases with no gene match: 10. Germline lookup yields CDR1 MNHEY and CDR2 SMNVEV (reference sequence). The CDR3 DNA reads TGTGCCAGCAGCACACCCAGACAGGGAAACGAGCAGTACTTC. Translation gives CASSTPRQGNEQYF.

This chain joins TRBV28 and TRBJ2-5, with TRBD1 identical over 8 bases. Germline trimming cut 4 bases from V and 1 base from J; bases unmatched to any gene: 5. The CDR3 consists of 15 residues. Germline values: CDR1 MDHEN, CDR2 SYDVKM. The CDR3 protein is CASSSPGTGQETQYF. For the CDR3, the DNA is TGTGCCAGCAGTTCCCCCGGGACAGGCCAAGAGACCCAGTACTTC.

This chain joins TRBV30 and TRBJ1-2; D gene uncertain. The CDR3 extends over 9 amino acids. Germline V CDR1 and CDR2: GTSNPN, SVGIG (reference sequence). V lost 3 bases and J lost 8, with 4 bases in between. This CDR3 is CAWRRGYTF. The CDR3 DNA follows: TGTGCCTGGAGGAGGGGCTACACCTTC.

In this sample, this clone turned up once. The V call is TRBV7-6, the J call TRBJ2-5; no firm D call. The V end lost 0 bases, the J end lost 5 bases, and 7 bases lay between the germline ends. Germline CDR1 reads SGHVS; CDR2 reads FNYEAQ. CDR3 length: 13 residues. In DNA form, the CDR3 reads TGTGCCAGCAGCTTAGCTGCCAGTGAGACCCAGTACTTC. As protein: CASSLAASETQYF.

V usage is TRBV9 and J usage is TRBJ2-2; TRBD1 aligns across 9 bases. J lost 6 bases, V lost 4 bases, and 1 base had no gene match. Germline CDR1 SGDLS, CDR2 YYNGEE. The CDR3 length is 13 residues. CDR3 protein: CASSWTGAGELFF. CDR3 DNA sequence: TGTGCCAGCAGCTGGACAGGGGCCGGGGAGCTGTTTTTT.

This chain connects TRBV19 to TRBJ2-7, with 9 nucleotides matching TRBD1. The V segment lost 4 bases and the J segment 8 bases; nucleotides outside the gene matches: 12. Germline-derived CDR1 and CDR2 are LNHDA and SQIVND (reference sequence). There are 15 residues in the CDR3. CDR3 DNA sequence: TGTGCCAGTAGTACGGCCGGGACAGGGATCTCCAAGCAGTACTTC. Translation gives CASSTAGTGISKQYF.

V is TRBV9 and J is TRBJ2-2; 9 bases are shared with TRBD2. The CDR3 is 17 residues long. Per the germline V gene, CDR1 is SGDLS and CDR2 is YYNGEE. V lost 10 bases, J lost 5 bases, and 18 bases stayed unmatched. In DNA form, the CDR3 reads TGTGCCTCCACGAATGGGGGGGGACTAGCCTTGACCGGGGAGCTGTTTTTT. It encodes CASTNGGGLALTGELFF.

This chain joins TRBV2 and TRBJ1-6, with TRBD1 matching 7 bases. J was trimmed by 13 bases and V by 5 bases; bases with no gene match: 5. CDR1 is SNHLY and CDR2 is FYNNEI in the germline V gene. The CDR3 totals 12 residues. The CDR3 bases are TGTGCCAGCAGTCGGGACAGAGGGCCCCTCCACTTT. This sequence encodes CASSRDRGPLHF.

CDR3 sequence reads: CASSGGIGWGLDTQYF. CDR3 nucleotides: TGTGCCAGCTCCGGGGGGATTGGCTGGGGATTAGATACGCAGTATTTT. The chain carries TRBV9 and TRBJ2-3; 7 bases are shared with TRBD2. From germline, CDR1 is SGDLS and CDR2 YYNGEE. Losses at the gene ends were 7 bases for V and 5 bases for J; bases not matched to a gene: 16. This CDR3 comprises 16 residues.

The rearrangement uses TRBV9 and TRBJ2-1; maybe TRBD2 (6 bases). The germline V gene has CDR1 SGDLS and CDR2 YYNGEE. The CDR3 consists of 16 residues. Trimming left V 6 bases short and J 8 bases short, with 24 bases between. The CDR3 DNA reads as TGTGCCAGCACCCCCCCGGACTATGGTGTTAGTGATGAGCAGTTCTTC. Translation: CASTPPDYGVSDEQFF.

The gene calls are TRBV6-5 and TRBJ1-4; the D gene is possibly TRBD1 (6 bases). The CDR3 totals 14 residues. The V end was cut by 6 bases, the J end by 7 bases, with 15 bases between. Germline loops: CDR1 MNHEY, CDR2 SVGAGI. CDR3 sequence reads: CASRIQGVSEKLFF. CDR3 sequence (DNA): TGTGCCAGCAGGATACAGGGTGTTTCTGAAAAACTGTTTTTT.

The J gene is TRBJ1-2, the V gene TRBV6-5, with D possibly being TRBD1 (6 bases). The germline CDR1 and CDR2 sequences are MNHEY and SVGAGI. The CDR3 extends over 12 amino acids. Between the trimmed V and J ends, which lost 6 bases and 3 bases, there was a span of 8 bases. The CDR3 spells CASRRTDYGYTF. Here the CDR3 DNA reads TGTGCCAGCAGAAGGACAGACTATGGCTACACCTTC.

This sequence joins TRBV2 and TRBJ2-7; 8 bases fit TRBD1. Germline V gene data show CDR1 as SNHLY and CDR2 as FYNNEI. The CDR3 is 16 residues long. J was trimmed by 0 bases and V by 6 bases; bases with no gene match: 10. The CDR3 DNA follows: TGTGCCAGCAGGAGGAGGACAGGGTCTTCCTCCTACGAGCAGTACTTC. This encodes CASRRRTGSSSYEQYF.

V is TRBV11-1 and J is TRBJ1-2; TRBD1 agrees at 10 bases. This CDR3 comprises 16 residues. V was pared by 5 bases and J by 6 bases, with 12 bases of the junction left unmatched. Germline V gives CDR1 SGHAT, CDR2 FQDESV (reference sequence). CDR3 residues: CASSEYRDRGWDGYTF. The DNA of the CDR3 is TGTGCCAGCAGCGAATACCGGGACAGGGGATGGGATGGCTACACCTTC.

This chain links TRBV2 with TRBJ2-1; TRBD1 aligns across 10 bases. The V segment lost 8 bases and the J segment 0 bases; nucleotides outside the gene matches: 10. The CDR3 runs to 17 residues. Germline V lookup: CDR1 SNHLY, CDR2 FYNNEI. The CDR3 protein is CASVTTGGLSSYNEQFF. The CDR3 region has the DNA TGTGCCAGCGTGACGACAGGGGGCCTGAGCTCCTACAATGAGCAGTTCTTC.